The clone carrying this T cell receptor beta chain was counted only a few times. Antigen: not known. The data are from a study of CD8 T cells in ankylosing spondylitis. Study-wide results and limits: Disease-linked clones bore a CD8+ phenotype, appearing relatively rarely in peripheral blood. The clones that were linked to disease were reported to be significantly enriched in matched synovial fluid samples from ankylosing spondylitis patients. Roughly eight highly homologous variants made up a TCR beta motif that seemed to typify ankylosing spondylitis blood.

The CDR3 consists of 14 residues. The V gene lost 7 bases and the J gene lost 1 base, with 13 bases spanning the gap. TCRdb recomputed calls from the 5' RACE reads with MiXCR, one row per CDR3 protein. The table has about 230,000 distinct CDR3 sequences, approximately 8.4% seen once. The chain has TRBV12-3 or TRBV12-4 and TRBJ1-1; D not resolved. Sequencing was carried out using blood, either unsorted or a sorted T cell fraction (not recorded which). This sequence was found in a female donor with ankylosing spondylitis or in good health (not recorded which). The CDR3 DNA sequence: TGTGCCAGCACCATGCCCCGTGGGAACACTGAAGCTTTCTTT. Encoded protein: CASTMPRGNTEAFF.